This T cell receptor (beta chain) comes out of a study of blood T cell repertoires in COVID-19. The authors' processing: Estimates of nucleated cell counts were drawn from the amplification of reference gene primers. TCRdb keeps only in-frame clones here, not all; method: immunoSEQ multiplex PCR. The DNA was the basis for D and trimming; V, J and clone size are from that table. The sample contains roughly 250,000 clones, under 95% of which appear only once. Across roughly 25 US areas, participants ranged in age from about 18 to 90 years. Self-reported history from a screening survey and questionnaire set each donor's cohort. Unmatched junction bases numbered 11, after V lost 5 bases and J lost 8 bases. The CDR3 spans 15 residues. The germline V gene encodes CDR1 SGHNT and CDR2 YYREEE (reference sequence).

The TCR was taken from a woman aged 40 to 50 with acute COVID-19. The specimen sequenced was PBMCs or T cells enriched from blood (not recorded which). The J gene is TRBJ2-1, the V gene TRBV5-4, with 9 bases identical to TRBD1. The CDR3 DNA sequence: TGTGCCAGCAGTCCCGGGACAGGGTTCCGCGATGAGCAGTTCTTC. Translated, it gives CASSPGTGFRDEQFF.